The source of this TCR beta chain is a study of blood T cell repertoires in COVID-19. This clone appeared once. The study recruited people aged about 18 to 90 years across around 23 US areas. Libraries were prepared by immunoSEQ multiplex PCR; TCRdb keeps only in-frame clonotypes and omits some of them. Of a few hundred thousand clones listed, 80% are singletons. The germline V and J ends were trimmed by 0 bases and 4 bases, with 9 bases remaining between them. The germline CDR1 and CDR2 sequences are LGHDT and YNNKEL (reference sequence). This CDR3 region has 15 residues. The genes are TRBV3-1 (or the pseudogene TRBV3-2) and TRBJ1-4; D not certain. This receptor was taken from a woman aged 40 to 49 with acute COVID-19. The sample was PBMCs or T cells enriched from blood (not recorded which). The CDR3 spells CASSQDPGRNEKLFF. CDR3 DNA sequence: TGTGCCAGCAGCCAAGACCCAGGCCGTAATGAAAAACTGTTTTTT.